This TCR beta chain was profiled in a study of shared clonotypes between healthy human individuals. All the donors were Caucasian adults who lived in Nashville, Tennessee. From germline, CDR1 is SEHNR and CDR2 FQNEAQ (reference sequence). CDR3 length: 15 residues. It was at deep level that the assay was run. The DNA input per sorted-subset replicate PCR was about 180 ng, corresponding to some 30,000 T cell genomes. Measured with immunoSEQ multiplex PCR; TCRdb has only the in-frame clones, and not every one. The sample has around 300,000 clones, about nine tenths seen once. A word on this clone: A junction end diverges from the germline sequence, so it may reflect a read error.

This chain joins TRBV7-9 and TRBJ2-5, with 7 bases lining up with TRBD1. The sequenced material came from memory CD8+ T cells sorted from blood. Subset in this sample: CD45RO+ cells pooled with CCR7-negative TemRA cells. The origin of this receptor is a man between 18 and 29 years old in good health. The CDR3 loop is CASSSPAGTEPLSDF. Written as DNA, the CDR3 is TGTGCCAGCAGCTCCCCCGCCGGGACAGAACCACTTTCAGACTTC.